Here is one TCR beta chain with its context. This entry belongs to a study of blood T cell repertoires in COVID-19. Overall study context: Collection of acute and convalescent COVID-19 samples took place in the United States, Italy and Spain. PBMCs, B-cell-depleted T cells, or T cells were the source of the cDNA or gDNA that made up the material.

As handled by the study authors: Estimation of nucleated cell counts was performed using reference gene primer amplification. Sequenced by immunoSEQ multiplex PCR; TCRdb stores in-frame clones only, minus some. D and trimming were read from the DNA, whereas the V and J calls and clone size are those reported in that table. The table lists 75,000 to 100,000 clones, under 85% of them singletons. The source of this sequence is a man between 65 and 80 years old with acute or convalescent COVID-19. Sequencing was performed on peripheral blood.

The CDR3 protein is CASRPGGGYEAFF. The CDR3 DNA reads TGTGCCAGCAGACCAGGGGGCGGTTATGAAGCTTTCTTT. The chain uses TRBV6-6 and TRBJ1-1; 8 nucleotides match TRBD1. Germline assignment: CDR1 MNHNY and CDR2 SVGAGI (reference sequence). V lost 6 bases and J lost 7; bases outside the gene matches: 7. The CDR3 is 13 amino acids.